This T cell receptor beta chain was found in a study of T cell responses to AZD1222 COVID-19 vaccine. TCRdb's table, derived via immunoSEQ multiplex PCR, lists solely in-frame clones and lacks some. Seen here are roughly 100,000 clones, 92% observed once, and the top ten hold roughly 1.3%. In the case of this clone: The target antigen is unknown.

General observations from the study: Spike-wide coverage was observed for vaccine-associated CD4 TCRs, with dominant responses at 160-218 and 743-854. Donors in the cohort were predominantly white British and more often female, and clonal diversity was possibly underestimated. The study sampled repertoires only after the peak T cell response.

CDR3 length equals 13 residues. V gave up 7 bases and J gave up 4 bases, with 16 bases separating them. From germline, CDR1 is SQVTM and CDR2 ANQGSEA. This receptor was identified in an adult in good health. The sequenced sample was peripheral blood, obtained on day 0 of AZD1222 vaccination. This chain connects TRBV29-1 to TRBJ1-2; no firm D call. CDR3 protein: CSAAVQAGYGYTF. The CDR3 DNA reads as TGCAGCGCCGCCGTTCAAGCGGGCTATGGCTACACCTTC. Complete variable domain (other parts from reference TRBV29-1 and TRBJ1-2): SAVISQKPSRDICQRGTSLTIQCQVDSQVTMMFWYRQQPGQSLTLIATANQGSEATYESGFVIDKFPISRPNLTFSTLTVSNMSPEDSSIYLCSAAVQAGYGYTFGSGTRLTVV.